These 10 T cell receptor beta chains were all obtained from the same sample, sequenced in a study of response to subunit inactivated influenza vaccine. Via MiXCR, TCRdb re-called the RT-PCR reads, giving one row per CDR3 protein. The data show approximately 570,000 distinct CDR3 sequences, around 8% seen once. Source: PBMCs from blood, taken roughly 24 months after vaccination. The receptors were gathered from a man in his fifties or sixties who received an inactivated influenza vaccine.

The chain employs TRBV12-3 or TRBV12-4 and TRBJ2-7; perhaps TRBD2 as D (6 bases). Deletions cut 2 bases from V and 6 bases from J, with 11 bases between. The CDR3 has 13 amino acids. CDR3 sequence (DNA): TGTGCCAGCAGTTTAAAGGGACTCGCCGAGCAGTACTTC. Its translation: CASSLKGLAEQYF.

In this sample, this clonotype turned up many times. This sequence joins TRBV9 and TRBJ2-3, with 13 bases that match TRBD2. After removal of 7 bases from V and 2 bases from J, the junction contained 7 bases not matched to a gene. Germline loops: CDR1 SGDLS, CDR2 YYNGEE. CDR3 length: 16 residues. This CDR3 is CASSLGTSGDTDTQYF. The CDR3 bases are TGTGCCAGCTCCCTCGGGACTAGCGGGGACACAGATACGCAGTATTTT.

DNA of the CDR3: TGCAGTGCCTACCCCAGGGGGTCAGGCTACGAGCAGTACTTC. This encodes CSAYPRGSGYEQYF. The chain recombines TRBV20-1 with TRBJ2-7; 7 nucleotides align to TRBD1. The V gene end was trimmed by 6 bases and the J gene end by 3 bases; junction bases not matched to a gene: 11. Per the germline V gene, CDR1 is DFQATT and CDR2 is SNEGSKA (reference sequence). There are 14 residues in the CDR3.

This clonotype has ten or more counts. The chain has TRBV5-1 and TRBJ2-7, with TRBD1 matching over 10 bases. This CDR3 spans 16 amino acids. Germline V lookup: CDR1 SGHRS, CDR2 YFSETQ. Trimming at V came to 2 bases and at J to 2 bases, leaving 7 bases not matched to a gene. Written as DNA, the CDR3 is TGCGCCAGCAGCTTAAAGGGACAGGGGACAACCTACGAGCAGTACTTC. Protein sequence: CASSLKGQGTTYEQYF.

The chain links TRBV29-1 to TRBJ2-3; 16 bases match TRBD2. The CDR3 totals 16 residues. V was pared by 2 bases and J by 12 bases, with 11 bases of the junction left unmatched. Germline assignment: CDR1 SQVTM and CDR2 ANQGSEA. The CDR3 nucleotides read TGCAGCGTTGAAAGGGCCCCGGGACTAGCGGGAGGGGGACAGTATTTT. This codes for CSVERAPGLAGGGQYF.

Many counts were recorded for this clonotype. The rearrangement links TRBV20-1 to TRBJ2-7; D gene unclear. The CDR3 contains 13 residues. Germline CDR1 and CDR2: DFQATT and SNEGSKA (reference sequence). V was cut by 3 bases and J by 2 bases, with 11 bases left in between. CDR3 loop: CSASTGPAYEQYF. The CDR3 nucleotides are TGCAGTGCTAGCACGGGCCCGGCCTACGAGCAGTACTTC.

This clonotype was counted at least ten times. CDR3 amino acids: CASRFSGSSETQYF. CDR3 coding DNA: TGTGCCAGCAGATTTAGCGGGAGTAGTGAGACCCAGTACTTC. The chain combines TRBV12-3 or TRBV12-4 with TRBJ2-5; 9 nucleotides agree with TRBD2. This CDR3 contains 14 residues. V lost 6 bases, J lost 5 bases, and 7 bases stayed unmatched.

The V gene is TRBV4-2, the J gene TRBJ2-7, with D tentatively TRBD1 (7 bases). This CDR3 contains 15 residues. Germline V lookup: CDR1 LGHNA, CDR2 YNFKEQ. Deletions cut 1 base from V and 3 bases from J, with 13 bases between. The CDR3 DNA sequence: TGTGCCAGCAGCCAAGGCGGCAGGGGGGACTACGAGCAGTACTTC. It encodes CASSQGGRGDYEQYF.

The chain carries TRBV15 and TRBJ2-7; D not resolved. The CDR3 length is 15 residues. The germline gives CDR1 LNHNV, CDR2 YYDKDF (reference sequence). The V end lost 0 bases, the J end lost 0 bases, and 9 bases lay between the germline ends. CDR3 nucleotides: TGTGCCACCAGCAGAGAGTTGGGCAGCTCCTACGAGCAGTACTTC. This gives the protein CATSRELGSSYEQYF.

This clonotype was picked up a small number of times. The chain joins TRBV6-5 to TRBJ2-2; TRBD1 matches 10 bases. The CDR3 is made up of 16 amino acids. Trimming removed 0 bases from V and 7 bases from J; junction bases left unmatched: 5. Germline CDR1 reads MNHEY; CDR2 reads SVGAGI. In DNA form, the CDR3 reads TGTGCCAGCAGTTACTCCGGGACAGGGGATATCGGGGAGCTGTTTTTT. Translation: CASSYSGTGDIGELFF.